Listed here are 29 T cell receptor beta chains from one sample, sequenced in a study of shared clonotypes between healthy human individuals (dated by TCRdb to the early 2020s). Preparation of the library involved the immunoSEQ multiplex PCR assay. The table comes from immuneACCESS by way of TCRdb, which keeps in-frame sequences with V and J called. Part of the clones is missing from these tables; in studies checked, under half for an unresolved V gene and the rest for unknown reasons. The sample has 2 million to 2.5 million clones on record, about 90% of them singletons. The ten largest clonotypes hold around 0.38% of the sample. The sample consisted of naive CD4+ T cells from PBMCs. According to the study, the label for this sample's cell subset or site signals: CD45RA+ positively selected. These receptors were collected from a young man in good health. Some clones in this sample may be carry-over from other donors' samples.

This rearrangement joins TRBV9 to TRBJ1-5; 11 bases agree with TRBD1. V gave up 3 bases and J gave up 2 bases; unmatched junction bases: 10. This CDR3 has 18 residues. Germline loops: CDR1 SGDLS, CDR2 YYNGEE. Written as DNA, the CDR3 is TGTGCCAGCAGCGGGCCCGGACAGGGGGCTATCGGCAATCAGCCCCAGCATTTT. Residues: CASSGPGQGAIGNQPQHF.

This clone occurred once. The genes are TRBV6-5 and TRBJ1-1; D is uncertain. Trimming shortened V by 6 bases and J by 8 bases, and 10 bases separated the two germline ends. The CDR3 has 11 residues. The germline gives CDR1 MNHEY, CDR2 SVGAGI. The CDR3: CASRKATEAFF. The CDR3 DNA reads TGTGCCAGCAGGAAGGCAACCGAAGCTTTCTTT.

The chain combines TRBV5-6 with TRBJ2-3; the match to TRBD1 covers 8 bases. Trimming at V came to 0 bases and at J to 8 bases, leaving 5 bases not matched to a gene. The CDR3 sequence is 14 residues long. Per the germline V gene, CDR1 is SGHDT and CDR2 is YYEEEE. CDR3 DNA: TGTGCCAGCAGCTTGGACAGGGGGATAAGTACGCAGTATTTT. It yields the protein CASSLDRGISTQYF.

V gene TRBV28 combines with J gene TRBJ2-7; tentative D call: TRBD2 (5 bases). CDR1 is MDHEN and CDR2 is SYDVKM in the germline V gene. CDR3 length: 11 residues. V shed 8 bases and J shed 7 bases, with 12 bases lying between them. This chain's CDR3 is CASGATGEQYF. The CDR3 DNA is TGTGCCAGCGGAGCGACGGGGGAGCAGTACTTC. Looking up the rest from reference TRBV28 and TRBJ2-7 gives the full variable domain: DVKVTQSSRYLVKRTGEKVFLECVQDMDHENMFWYRQDPGLGLRLIYFSYDVKMKEKGDIPEGYSVSREKKERFSLILESASTNQTSMYLCASGATGEQYFGPGTRLTVT.

This rearrangement joins TRBV6-6 to TRBJ1-1; D is uncertain. V was cut by 7 bases and J by 1 base, with 7 bases left in between. The CDR3 contains 12 residues. Per germline, CDR1 MNHNY and CDR2 SVGAGI (reference sequence). The DNA of the CDR3 is TGTGCCAGCACTGCCCCGAACACTGAAGCTTTCTTT. Residues: CASTAPNTEAFF.

The chain carries TRBV6-5 and TRBJ2-2; D might be TRBD2 (7 bases). CDR1 is MNHEY and CDR2 is SVGAGI in the germline V gene. The CDR3 spans 15 residues. The V gene lost 4 bases and the J gene lost 8 bases, with 17 bases spanning the gap. In DNA, the CDR3 is TGTGCCAGCAGTTTGGGGGGGGCGAAGGCAGGGGAGCTGTTTTTT. This gives the protein CASSLGGAKAGELFF.

The V call is TRBV19, the J call TRBJ1-4; TRBD1 might be the D (6 bases). The germline V gene encodes CDR1 LNHDA and CDR2 SQIVND (reference sequence). The CDR3 sequence is 15 residues long. Trimming removed 5 bases from V and 1 base from J, with 11 bases in between. CDR3 residues: CASSARGLTNEKLFF. DNA of the CDR3: TGTGCCAGTAGTGCGCGGGGGCTAACTAATGAAAAACTGTTTTTT.

V is TRBV11-2 and J is TRBJ2-3; D gene unclear. The V end lost 4 bases, the J end lost 4 bases, and 9 bases lay between the germline ends. The CDR3 has 13 residues. In germline, CDR1 is SGHAT, CDR2 FQNNGV. CDR3 in DNA: TGTGCCAGCAGCTCGCGGAGCGCAGATACGCAGTATTTT. Its protein product is CASSSRSADTQYF.

Points on this clone: Additional DNA sequences in this sample encode the identical CDR3. The chain employs TRBV5-1 and TRBJ1-5, with 8 bases matching TRBD1. V was pared by 0 bases and J by 7 bases, with 3 bases of the junction left unmatched. This CDR3 comprises 14 residues. The germline gives CDR1 SGHRS, CDR2 YFSETQ. CDR3 DNA sequence: TGCGCCAGCAGCTTGGAACAGGGGGGCCAGCCCCAGCATTTT. Protein sequence: CASSLEQGGQPQHF.

The table lists this clone with a count of one. Additional DNA sequences in this sample encode the identical CDR3. The chain uses TRBV19 and TRBJ2-5; 10 bases agree with TRBD1. Germline-derived CDR1 and CDR2 are LNHDA and SQIVND (reference sequence). The CDR3 is 14 amino acids. J gave up 3 bases and V 4 bases, and 2 bases lay outside the gene matches. CDR3 sequence: CASSRDRGKETQYF. The CDR3 DNA reads as TGTGCCAGTAGTAGGGACAGGGGTAAAGAGACCCAGTACTTC.

V and J are TRBV7-2 and TRBJ1-4; possibly TRBD1 for D (6 bases). The CDR3 totals 16 residues. The ends were cut back, 5 bases at V and 2 bases at J, with 15 bases in the middle. In germline, CDR1 is SGHTA, CDR2 FQGNSA. The CDR3 is CASSPQGTGTNEKLFF. Written as DNA, the CDR3 is TGTGCCAGCAGCCCTCAGGGTACAGGGACTAATGAAAAACTGTTTTTT.

The CDR3 reads CASSVGDRGNTIYF. As DNA, the CDR3 is TGTGCCAGCAGCGTAGGAGACAGGGGAAACACCATATATTTT. The chain carries TRBV9 and TRBJ1-3; D perhaps matches TRBD1 (6 bases). Trimming removed 0 bases from V and 4 bases from J, with 8 bases in between. Germline lookup yields CDR1 SGDLS and CDR2 YYNGEE. The CDR3 extends over 14 amino acids. Variable domain in full (rest from reference TRBV9 and TRBJ1-3): DSGVTQTPKHLITATGQRVTLRCSPRSGDLSVYWYQQSLDQGLQFLIQYYNGEERAKGNILERFSAQQFPDLHSELNLSSLELGDSALYFCASSVGDRGNTIYFGEGSWLTVV.

The chain employs TRBV5-1 and TRBJ2-7; a possible D gene is TRBD1 (5 bases). Trimming removed 4 bases at V and 3 bases at J, with 14 bases between. The CDR3 loop spans 14 amino acids. CDR1 is SGHRS and CDR2 is YFSETQ in the germline V gene. CDR3 coding DNA: TGCGCCAGCAGCAGGCTAAGACAGAACTACGAGCAGTACTTC. Translated, it gives CASSRLRQNYEQYF. The full variable domain, its missing parts supplied by reference TRBV5-1 and TRBJ2-7, is KAGVTQTPRYLIKTRGQQVTLSCSPISGHRSVSWYQQTPGQGLQFLFEYFSETQRNKGNFPGRFSGRQFSNSRSEMNVSTLELGDSALYLCASSRLRQNYEQYFGPGTRLTVT.

This clone was seen once. The rearrangement links TRBV28 to TRBJ2-7; 8 nucleotides match TRBD1. Germline lookup yields CDR1 MDHEN and CDR2 SYDVKM. CDR3 length: 14 residues. The trim removed 10 bases at V and 0 bases at J, leaving 8 bases unmatched. CDR3 amino acids: CATEGQGASYEQYF. The CDR3 DNA reads as TGTGCCACTGAGGGGCAGGGGGCCTCCTACGAGCAGTACTTC.

The V and J genes are TRBV27 and TRBJ2-2; D gene unclear. The germline V and J ends were trimmed by 5 bases and 7 bases, with 11 bases remaining between them. This CDR3 is 13 amino acids long. Germline CDR1 is MNHEY and CDR2 is SMNVEV (reference sequence). CDR3 bases: TGTGCCAGCAGTCACCATCCGGGCGGGGAGCTGTTTTTT. Protein: CASSHHPGGELFF.

A note on this clone: The junction departs from the called germline gene at one end, perhaps through a read error. V gene TRBV6-1 combines with J gene TRBJ1-3; maybe TRBD1 (6 bases). Germline V gene data show CDR1 as MNHNS and CDR2 as SASEGT. The CDR3 spans 14 residues. This chain's CDR3 is CGCTGLDPGNTIYF. CDR3 bases: TGCGGGTGCACAGGGTTGGATCCTGGAAACACCATATATTTT.

V gene TRBV7-2 combines with J gene TRBJ2-7; D is unresolved. The CDR3 covers 15 residues. Trimming left V 1 base short and J 0 bases short, with 10 bases between. In germline, CDR1 is SGHTA, CDR2 FQGNSA. The CDR3 DNA reads TGTGCCAGCAGCTTAGGGCGGTTGAGCTCCTACGAGCAGTACTTC. Encoded protein: CASSLGRLSSYEQYF.

The genes are TRBV4-2 and TRBJ1-2, with 9 bases fitting TRBD1. There are 13 residues in the CDR3. The germline CDR1 and CDR2 sequences are LGHNA and YNFKEQ. V lost 2 bases to trimming and J lost 6 bases; unmatched junction nucleotides: 1. CDR3 sequence: CASSQRQGDGYTF. The CDR3 DNA follows: TGTGCCAGCAGCCAAAGACAGGGGGATGGCTACACCTTC.

This chain uses TRBV18 with TRBJ2-5; 7 bases line up with TRBD1. The CDR3 extends over 15 amino acids. The junction had 5 bases not matched to a gene; V was cut back by 3 bases and J by 1 base. The germline gives CDR1 KGHSH, CDR2 LQKENI. The CDR3 DNA follows: TGTGCCAGCTCACCCCAAAGGGACAGCCAAGAGACCCAGTACTTC. Its protein product is CASSPQRDSQETQYF. Full variable domain (rest looked up from reference TRBV18 and TRBJ2-5): NAGVMQNPRHLVRRRGQEARLRCSPMKGHSHVYWYRQLPEEGLKFMVYLQKENIIDESGMPKERFSAEFPKEGPSILRIQQVVRGDSAAYFCASSPQRDSQETQYFGPGTRLLVL.

This clone was recorded only once. The chain joins TRBV28 to TRBJ2-4; D unresolved. This CDR3 has 14 amino acids. V lost 3 bases and J lost 2, with 8 bases in between. The germline V gene has CDR1 MDHEN and CDR2 SYDVKM. The CDR3 protein is CASSLSSSKNIQYF. The CDR3 DNA reads as TGTGCCAGCAGTTTGTCCAGCTCCAAAAACATTCAGTACTTC.

The rearrangement joins TRBV10-3 to TRBJ2-2; 9 bases fit TRBD2. The CDR3 length is 17 residues. CDR1 is ENHRY, CDR2 SYGVKD, per germline. The V segment lost 4 bases and the J segment 5 bases; nucleotides outside the gene matches: 11. The CDR3 protein is CAISAVAGVGLTGELFF. The CDR3 nucleotides are TGTGCCATCAGTGCGGTAGCGGGAGTGGGGTTGACCGGGGAGCTGTTTTTT.

The V call is TRBV7-2, the J call TRBJ1-4, with D maybe TRBD1 (5 bases). The V gene lost 3 bases and the J gene lost 5 bases, with 10 bases spanning the gap. The CDR3 sequence is 14 residues long. In germline, CDR1 is SGHTA, CDR2 FQGNSA. CDR3 DNA: TGTGCCAGCAGCTTTGGCAGGGCCAATGAAAAACTGTTTTTT. Amino acids: CASSFGRANEKLFF.

V gene TRBV10-3 combines with J gene TRBJ2-7; D is unclear. V was shortened by 2 bases and J by 2 bases, with 19 bases between the two germline ends. This CDR3 comprises 17 residues. Germline V gene data show CDR1 as ENHRY and CDR2 as SYGVKD. The CDR3 DNA sequence: TGTGCCATCAGTGAGCCCCCCCCCGGCGGCACCACCTACGAGCAGTACTTC. As protein: CAISEPPPGGTTYEQYF.

The rearrangement links TRBV5-4 to TRBJ2-7; the match to TRBD2 covers 10 bases. Germline V gives CDR1 SGHNT, CDR2 YYREEE (reference sequence). The J segment lost 2 bases and the V segment lost 5 bases, leaving 10 bases of the junction unmatched. The CDR3 is 16 residues long. The CDR3 sequence: CASSLGLAGDPYEQYF. CDR3 DNA: TGTGCCAGCAGTCTTGGGCTAGCGGGAGATCCCTACGAGCAGTACTTC.

CDR3 in amino acids: CASSYSRLNTEAFF. CDR3 bases: TGTGCCAGCAGTTACTCGAGGCTGAACACTGAAGCTTTCTTT. The J gene is TRBJ1-1, the V gene TRBV6-6; D unresolved. The CDR3 extends over 14 amino acids. Germline lookup yields CDR1 MNHNY and CDR2 SVGAGI (reference sequence). Trimming cost V 0 bases and J 0 bases, with 5 bases left between them.

This clone showed up just once. The CDR3 region is CAISELDRGAYEQYF. As DNA, the CDR3 is TGTGCCATCAGTGAGCTCGACAGGGGGGCCTACGAGCAGTACTTC. The gene calls are TRBV10-3 and TRBJ2-7, with 9 bases that match TRBD1. Germline V gives CDR1 ENHRY, CDR2 SYGVKD. The CDR3 has 15 residues. Trimming at V came to 2 bases and at J to 2 bases, leaving 4 bases not matched to a gene.

Regarding this clone: This same CDR3 is encoded by further DNA sequences in the sample. The gene calls are TRBV2 and TRBJ2-3; D uncertain. V was clipped by 3 bases and J by 6 bases, with 7 bases between them. This CDR3 comprises 12 residues. CDR1 is SNHLY and CDR2 is FYNNEI in the germline V gene. CDR3 bases: TGTGCCAGCAGTGACCGGGCGGATACGCAGTATTTT. Translated: CASSDRADTQYF. The complete variable domain, with remaining parts taken from reference TRBV2 and TRBJ2-3, reads EPEVTQTPSHQVTQMGQEVILRCVPISNHLYFYWYRQILGQKVEFLVSFYNNEISEKSEIFDDQFSVERPDGSNFTLKIRSTKLEDSAMYFCASSDRADTQYFGPGTRLTVL.

This clone was detected only once. The chain recombines TRBV28 with TRBJ2-7; a weak D match, TRBD1 (6 bases). Germline values: CDR1 MDHEN, CDR2 SYDVKM. V was shortened by 4 bases and J by 6 bases, with 16 bases between the two germline ends. CDR3 length: 14 residues. DNA of the CDR3: TGTGCCAGCAGTTCCCCCGGGACACCCCTCGAGCAGTACTTC. This translates into CASSSPGTPLEQYF.

The chain links TRBV11-1 to TRBJ2-5, with D hard to call. The CDR3 consists of 13 residues. The germline V gene encodes CDR1 SGHAT and CDR2 FQDESV (reference sequence). V lost 5 bases and J 5 bases, leaving 12 bases between the germline ends. The CDR3 DNA reads TGTGCCAGCAGCGACACTATGGGGGAGACCCAGTACTTC. As protein: CASSDTMGETQYF.